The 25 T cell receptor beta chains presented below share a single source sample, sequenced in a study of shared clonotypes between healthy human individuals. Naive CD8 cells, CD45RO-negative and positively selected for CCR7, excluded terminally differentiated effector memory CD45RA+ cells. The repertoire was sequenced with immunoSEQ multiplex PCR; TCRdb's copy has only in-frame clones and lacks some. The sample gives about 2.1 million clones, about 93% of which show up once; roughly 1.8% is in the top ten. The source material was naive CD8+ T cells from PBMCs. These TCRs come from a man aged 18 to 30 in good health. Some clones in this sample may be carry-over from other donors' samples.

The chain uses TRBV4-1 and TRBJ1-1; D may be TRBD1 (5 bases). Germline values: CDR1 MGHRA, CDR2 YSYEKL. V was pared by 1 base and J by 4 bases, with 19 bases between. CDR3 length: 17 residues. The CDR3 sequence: CASSQVQISRGGTEAFF. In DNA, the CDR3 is TGCGCCAGCAGCCAAGTCCAAATTTCCCGGGGGGGCACTGAAGCTTTCTTT.

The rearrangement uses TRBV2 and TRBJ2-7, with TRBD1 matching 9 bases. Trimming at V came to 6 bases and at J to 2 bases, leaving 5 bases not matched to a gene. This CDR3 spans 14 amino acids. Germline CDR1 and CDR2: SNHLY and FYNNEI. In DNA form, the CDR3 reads TGTGCCAGCAGGCCCCGGGACAGGGCCTACGAGCAGTACTTC. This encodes CASRPRDRAYEQYF. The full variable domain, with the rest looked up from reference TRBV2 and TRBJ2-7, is EPEVTQTPSHQVTQMGQEVILRCVPISNHLYFYWYRQILGQKVEFLVSFYNNEISEKSEIFDDQFSVERPDGSNFTLKIRSTKLEDSAMYFCASRPRDRAYEQYFGPGTRLTVT.

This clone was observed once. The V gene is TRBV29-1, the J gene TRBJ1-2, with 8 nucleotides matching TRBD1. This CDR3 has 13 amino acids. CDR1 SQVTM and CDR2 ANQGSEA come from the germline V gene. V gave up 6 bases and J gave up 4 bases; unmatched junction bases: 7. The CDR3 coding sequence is TGCAGCGTGGGGACAGGACGGTCCTATGGCTACACCTTC. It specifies CSVGTGRSYGYTF.

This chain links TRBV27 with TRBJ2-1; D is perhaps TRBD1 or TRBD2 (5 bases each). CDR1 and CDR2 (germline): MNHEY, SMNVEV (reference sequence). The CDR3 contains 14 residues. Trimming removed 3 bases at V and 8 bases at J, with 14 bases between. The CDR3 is CASSFRDAIYEQFF. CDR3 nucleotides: TGTGCCAGCAGTTTCCGGGACGCTATTTATGAGCAGTTCTTC.

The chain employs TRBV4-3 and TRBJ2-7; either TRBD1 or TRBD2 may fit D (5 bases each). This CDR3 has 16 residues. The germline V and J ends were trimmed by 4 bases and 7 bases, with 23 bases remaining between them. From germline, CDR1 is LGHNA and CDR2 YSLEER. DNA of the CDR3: TGCGCCAGCAGCCCCGGCCTGGGACGAAAAGGCGGGGAGCAGTACTTC. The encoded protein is CASSPGLGRKGGEQYF.

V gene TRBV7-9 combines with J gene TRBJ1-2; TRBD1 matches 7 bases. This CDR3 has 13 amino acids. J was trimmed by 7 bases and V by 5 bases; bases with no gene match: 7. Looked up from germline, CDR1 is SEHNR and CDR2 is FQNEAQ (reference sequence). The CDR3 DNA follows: TGTGCCAGCAGCCTAGGACAGGTTGCTGGCTACACCTTC. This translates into CASSLGQVAGYTF.

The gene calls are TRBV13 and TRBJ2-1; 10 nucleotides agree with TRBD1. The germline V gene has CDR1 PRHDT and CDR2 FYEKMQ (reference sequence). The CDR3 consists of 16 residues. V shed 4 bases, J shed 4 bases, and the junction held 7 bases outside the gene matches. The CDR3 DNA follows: TGTGCCAGCAGCTACGAGGGACAGGGGTTTTACAATGAGCAGTTCTTC. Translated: CASSYEGQGFYNEQFF.

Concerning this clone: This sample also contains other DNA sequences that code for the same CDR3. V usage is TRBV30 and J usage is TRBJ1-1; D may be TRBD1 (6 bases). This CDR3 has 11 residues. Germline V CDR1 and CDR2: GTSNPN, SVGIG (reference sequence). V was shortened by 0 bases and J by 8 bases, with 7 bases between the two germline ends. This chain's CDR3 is CAWSVGGEAFF. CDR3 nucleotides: TGTGCCTGGAGTGTAGGGGGAGAAGCTTTCTTT.

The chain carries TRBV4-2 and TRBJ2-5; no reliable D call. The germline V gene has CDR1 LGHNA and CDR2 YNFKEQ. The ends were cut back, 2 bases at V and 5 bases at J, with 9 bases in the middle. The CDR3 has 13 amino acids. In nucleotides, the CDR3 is TGTGCCAGCAGCCAATCCCCCTGGGAGACCCAGTACTTC. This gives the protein CASSQSPWETQYF.

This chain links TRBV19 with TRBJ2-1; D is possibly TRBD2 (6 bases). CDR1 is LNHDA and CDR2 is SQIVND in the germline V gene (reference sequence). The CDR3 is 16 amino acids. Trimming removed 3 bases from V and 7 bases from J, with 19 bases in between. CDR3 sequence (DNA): TGTGCCAGTAGTATTTTGTCGGGGCCGACTAGGAATGAGCAGTTCTTC. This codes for CASSILSGPTRNEQFF.

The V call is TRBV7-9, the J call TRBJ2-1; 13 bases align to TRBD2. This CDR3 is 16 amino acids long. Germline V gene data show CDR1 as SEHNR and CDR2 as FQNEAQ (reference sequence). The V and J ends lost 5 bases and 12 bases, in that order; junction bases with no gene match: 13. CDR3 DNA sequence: TGTGCCAGCAGCAGTTCTAACGGACTAGCGGGAGCAAGGCAGTTCTTC. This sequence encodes CASSSSNGLAGARQFF.

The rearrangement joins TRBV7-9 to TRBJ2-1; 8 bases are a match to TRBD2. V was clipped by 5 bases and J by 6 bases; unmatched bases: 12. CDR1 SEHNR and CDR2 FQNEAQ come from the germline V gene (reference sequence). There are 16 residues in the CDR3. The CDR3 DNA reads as TGTGCCAGCAGCATAACTAGCGGCAAGAGGATCAATGAGCAGTTCTTC. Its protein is CASSITSGKRINEQFF.

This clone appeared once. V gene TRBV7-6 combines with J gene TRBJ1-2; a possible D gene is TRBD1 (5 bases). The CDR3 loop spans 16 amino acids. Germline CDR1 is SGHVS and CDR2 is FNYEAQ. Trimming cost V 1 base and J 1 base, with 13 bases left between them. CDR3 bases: TGTGCCAGCAGCTTAGTCGGGGGACGAATTAACTATGGCTACACCTTC. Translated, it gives CASSLVGGRINYGYTF.

This CDR3 is CASSKSLVWSSYEQYF. The CDR3, as DNA: TGTGCCAGTAGTAAGTCTCTGGTCTGGAGCTCCTACGAGCAGTACTTC. This chain joins TRBV19 and TRBJ2-7; D is unclear. V was pared by 4 bases and J by 0 bases, with 16 bases between. The CDR3 runs to 16 residues. Looked up from germline, CDR1 is LNHDA and CDR2 is SQIVND (reference sequence).

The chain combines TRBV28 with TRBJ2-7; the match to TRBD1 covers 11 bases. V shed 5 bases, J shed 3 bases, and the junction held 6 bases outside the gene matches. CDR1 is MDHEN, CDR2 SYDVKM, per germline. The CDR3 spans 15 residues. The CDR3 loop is CASSPEDRGLYEQYF. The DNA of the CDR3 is TGTGCCAGCAGTCCGGAGGACAGGGGGCTCTACGAGCAGTACTTC. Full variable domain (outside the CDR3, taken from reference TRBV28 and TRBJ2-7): DVKVTQSSRYLVKRTGEKVFLECVQDMDHENMFWYRQDPGLGLRLIYFSYDVKMKEKGDIPEGYSVSREKKERFSLILESASTNQTSMYLCASSPEDRGLYEQYFGPGTRLTVT.

DNA for the CDR3: TGTGCCACCACCGATCCAGGGTCGTCGTACGAGCAGTACTTC. Its protein is CATTDPGSSYEQYF. The chain carries TRBV15 and TRBJ2-7; weak D call: TRBD1 (5 bases). Per germline, CDR1 LNHNV and CDR2 YYDKDF (reference sequence). The V gene lost 7 bases and the J gene lost 4 bases, with 17 bases spanning the gap. There are 14 residues in the CDR3.

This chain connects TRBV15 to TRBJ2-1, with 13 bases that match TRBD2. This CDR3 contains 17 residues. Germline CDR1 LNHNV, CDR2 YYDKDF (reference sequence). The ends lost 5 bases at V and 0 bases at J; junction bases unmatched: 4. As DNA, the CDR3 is TGTGCCACCAGCCGCCGGACTAGCGGGAGCTCCTACAATGAGCAGTTCTTC. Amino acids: CATSRRTSGSSYNEQFF.

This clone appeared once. In DNA, the CDR3 is TGTGCCTGGAGTGGACTATTCAATGAGCAGTTCTTC. This translates into CAWSGLFNEQFF. The chain uses TRBV30 and TRBJ2-1, with TRBD2 as a possible D gene (5 bases). The germline V and J ends were trimmed by 1 base and 6 bases, with 7 bases remaining between them. The CDR3 runs 12 residues. From germline, CDR1 is GTSNPN and CDR2 SVGIG (reference sequence). The full variable domain, completed using reference TRBV30 and TRBJ2-1, is SQTIHQWPATLVQPVGSPLSLECTVEGTSNPNLYWYRQAAGRGLQLLFYSVGIGQISSEVPQNLSASRPQDRQFILSSKKLLLSDSGFYLCAWSGLFNEQFFGPGTRLTVL.

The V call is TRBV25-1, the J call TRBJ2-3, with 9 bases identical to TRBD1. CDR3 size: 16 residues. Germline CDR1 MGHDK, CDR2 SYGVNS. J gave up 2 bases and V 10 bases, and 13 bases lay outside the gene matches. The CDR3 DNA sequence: TGTGCCACCCTGACATGGGGACAGGGTAACACAGATACGCAGTATTTT. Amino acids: CATLTWGQGNTDTQYF.

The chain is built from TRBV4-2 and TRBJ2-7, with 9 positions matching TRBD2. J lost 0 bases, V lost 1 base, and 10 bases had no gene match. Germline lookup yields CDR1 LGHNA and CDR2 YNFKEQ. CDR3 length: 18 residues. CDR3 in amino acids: CASSQGGRLAGNSYEQYF. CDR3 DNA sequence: TGTGCCAGCAGCCAAGGGGGGCGGCTAGCGGGGAACTCCTACGAGCAGTACTTC.

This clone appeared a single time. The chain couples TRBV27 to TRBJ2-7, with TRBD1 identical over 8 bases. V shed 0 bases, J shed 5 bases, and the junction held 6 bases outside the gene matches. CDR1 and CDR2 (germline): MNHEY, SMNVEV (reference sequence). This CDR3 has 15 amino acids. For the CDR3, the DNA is TGTGCCAGCAGTTTATCTCAGGGGGCATACGACGAGCAGTACTTC. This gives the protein CASSLSQGAYDEQYF.

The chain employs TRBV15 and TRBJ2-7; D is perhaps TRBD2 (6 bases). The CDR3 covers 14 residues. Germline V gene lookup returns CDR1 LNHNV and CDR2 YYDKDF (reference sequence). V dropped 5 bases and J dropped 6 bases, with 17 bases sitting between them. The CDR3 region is CATSLGASAAEQYF. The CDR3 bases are TGTGCCACCAGCCTTGGGGCTAGCGCAGCCGAGCAGTACTTC.

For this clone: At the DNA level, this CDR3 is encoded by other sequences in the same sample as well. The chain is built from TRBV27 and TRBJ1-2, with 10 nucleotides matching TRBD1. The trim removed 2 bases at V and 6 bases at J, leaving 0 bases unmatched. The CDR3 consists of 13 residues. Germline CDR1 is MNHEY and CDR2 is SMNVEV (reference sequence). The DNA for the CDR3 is TGTGCCAGCAGTTTAGACAGGGGGCATGGCTACACCTTC. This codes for CASSLDRGHGYTF.

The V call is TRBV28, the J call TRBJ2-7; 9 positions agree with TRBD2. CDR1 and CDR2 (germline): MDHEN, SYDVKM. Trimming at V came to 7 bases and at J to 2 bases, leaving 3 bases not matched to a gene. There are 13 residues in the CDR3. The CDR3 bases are TGTGCCAGCAATGCGGGAGGGCCCTACGAGCAGTACTTC. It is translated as CASNAGGPYEQYF. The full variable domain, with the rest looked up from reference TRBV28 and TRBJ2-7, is DVKVTQSSRYLVKRTGEKVFLECVQDMDHENMFWYRQDPGLGLRLIYFSYDVKMKEKGDIPEGYSVSREKKERFSLILESASTNQTSMYLCASNAGGPYEQYFGPGTRLTVT.

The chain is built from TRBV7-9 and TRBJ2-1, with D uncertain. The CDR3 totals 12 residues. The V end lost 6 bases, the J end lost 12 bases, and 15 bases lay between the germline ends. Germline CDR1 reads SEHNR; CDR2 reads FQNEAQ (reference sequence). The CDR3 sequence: CASRPPVDAQFF. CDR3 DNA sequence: TGTGCCAGCAGGCCGCCCGTCGACGCGCAGTTCTTC.